This is a list of T cell receptor beta chains from one sample in a study of T-cell memory formation after mild COVID-19. TCRdb re-called the 5' RACE reads through MiXCR, storing one row per CDR3 protein. The repertoire holds 470,000 or so distinct CDR3 sequences, about 20% seen once, with 10% to 15% in the top ten. Sample: PBMCs or a T cell subset sorted from them (not recorded which). Receptors were obtained from an adult woman who had mild COVID-19 (a few samples of this study predate the infection). Cell type and time point are not known. Each CDR3 is given with its conserved first and last residue. D genes are given only for firm matches. Not every row has a clone size; where given, it reads once, few, many or a size class.

16	NA	NA	TRBV4-3	TRBJ2-5	TGCGCCAGCAGCCAAGGCGCAGGGGGAGGGGAAGAGACCCAGTACTTC	CASSQGAGGGEETQYF
16	NA	NA	TRBV6-5	TRBJ1-2	TGTGCCAGCAGTTTCGGCATCTGGACCCAGGGCTATGGCTACACCTTC	CASSFGIWTQGYGYTF
13	NA	NA	TRBV2	TRBJ2-5	TGTGCCAGCGGAGACACACTGGGAGAGACCCAGTACTTC	CASGDTLGETQYF
15	TRBD2	NA	TRBV12-3/TRBV12-4	TRBJ2-1	TGTGCCAGCAGTCCTCAGCGGGGCCTCTACAATGAGCAGTTCTTC	CASSPQRGLYNEQFF
20	TRBD2	NA	TRBV11-3	TRBJ2-1	TGTGCCAGCAGCTACCCTAGCGGGGGACTCCCAAAGAGCTCCTACAATGAGCAGTTCTTC	CASSYPSGGLPKSSYNEQFF
19	NA	few	TRBV6-2/TRBV6-3	TRBJ1-5	TGTGCCAGCAGTTACTCGATCGGGCAGGGACCGTATAGCAATCAGCCCCAGCATTTT	CASSYSIGQGPYSNQPQHF
14	TRBD2	few	TRBV7-2	TRBJ2-3	TGTGCCACCACAGAGGCGGGGGGCACAGATACGCAGTATTTT	CATTEAGGTDTQYF
14	NA	NA	TRBV20-1	TRBJ2-7	TGCAGTTCCACCACCCCCGGTGGGGGACACGAGCAGTACTTC	CSSTTPGGGHEQYF
12	NA	NA	TRBV3-1	TRBJ2-7	TGTGCCAGCGGGACACATTCCTACGAGCAGTACTTC	CASGTHSYEQYF
15	TRBD2	few	TRBV5-4	TRBJ2-1	TGTGCCAGCAGCCCTAGCGGGAGATCGATGGACGAGCAGTTCTTC	CASSPSGRSMDEQFF
13	NA	few	TRBV6-1	TRBJ2-7	TGTGCCAGCAGTTGGGAGAATGGCTACGAGCAGTACTTC	CASSWENGYEQYF
14	TRBD1	NA	TRBV5-1	TRBJ2-1	TGCGCCAGCAGCCGGGGACAGGGGGATAATGAGCAGTTCTTC	CASSRGQGDNEQFF
16	TRBD1	NA	TRBV6-6	TRBJ2-7	TGTGCCAGCACCCGATCTACAGGGGCCGGCTCCTACGAGCAGTACTTC	CASTRSTGAGSYEQYF
15	TRBD2	NA	TRBV29-1	TRBJ2-5	TGCAGCGTCGATGGACTAGCGGGAGGTTGGGAGACCCAGTACTTC	CSVDGLAGGWETQYF
12	NA	few	TRBV27	TRBJ1-1	TGTGCCAGCAGCCGTTGGGGTACTGAAGCTTTCTTT	CASSRWGTEAFF
15	TRBD2	NA	TRBV12-3/TRBV12-4	TRBJ2-5	TGTGCCAGCACCTTCACGGGGGAGGGTATGGAGACCCAGTACTTC	CASTFTGEGMETQYF
14	TRBD2	few	TRBV12-3/TRBV12-4	TRBJ2-1	TGTGCCAGCAGTTATCTAGCGGGAGACAATGAGCAGTTCTTC	CASSYLAGDNEQFF
17	NA	few	TRBV18	TRBJ2-1	TGTGCCAGCTCACCCATATGGGGATCGGACGAATCTAATGAGCAGTTCTTC	CASSPIWGSDESNEQFF
16	TRBD2	few	TRBV5-4	TRBJ2-5	TGTGCCAGCAGCGAGGGGACTAGCGGGACCGCAGAGACCCAGTACTTC	CASSEGTSGTAETQYF
14	NA	NA	TRBV7-6	TRBJ2-7	TGTGCCAGCAGTCCCCAGGGCGGAGCCTACGAGCAGTACTTC	CASSPQGGAYEQYF
16	NA	NA	TRBV24-1	TRBJ2-3	TGTGCCACCAGTGATTTTGCTGTGTCTCAAACAGATACGCAGTATTTT	CATSDFAVSQTDTQYF
15	TRBD2	few	TRBV5-6	TRBJ2-1	TGTGCCAGCAGCTTGGATCTAGCGGGAGACAATGAGCAGTTCTTC	CASSLDLAGDNEQFF
16	NA	few	TRBV4-1	TRBJ1-1	TGCGCCAGCGGGCGGACCCGGGTGGGAGGGGGCACTGAAGCTTTCTTT	CASGRTRVGGGTEAFF
17	NA	few	TRBV4-3	TRBJ1-3	TGCGCCAGCAGCCAAGAAAGTGGACAGCTCTCTGGAAACACCATATATTTT	CASSQESGQLSGNTIYF
16	NA	NA	TRBV27	TRBJ2-5	TGTGCCAGCAGTTCTGGTGCTAATCCCGCTCGAGAGACCCAGTACTTC	CASSSGANPARETQYF
17	NA	NA	TRBV3-1	TRBJ1-6	TGTGCCAGCAGCCAAGCGGCAGGGGTGTCCTATAATTCACCCCTCCACTTT	CASSQAAGVSYNSPLHF
15	NA	NA	TRBV4-3	TRBJ1-5	TGCGCCAGCAGCCAAGATCAGGGTGGGAGGCAGCCCCAGCATTTT	CASSQDQGGRQPQHF
12	NA	few	TRBV19	TRBJ1-1	TGTGCCAGTATATCGGGGGGCACTGAAGCTTTCTTT	CASISGGTEAFF
12	NA	NA	TRBV20-1	TRBJ2-1	TGCAGTGCTAGAGAGCCATACAATGAGCAGTTCTTC	CSAREPYNEQFF
16	TRBD1	NA	TRBV3-1	TRBJ1-2	TGTGCCAGCAGCCAAGCGACGGGACAGGGAATAGGGGGCTACACCTTC	CASSQATGQGIGGYTF
18	TRBD1	NA	TRBV12-3/TRBV12-4	TRBJ1-2	TGTGCCAGCAGTTCCTCCCTCGGGACAGGCCGAGTGGGCTATGGCTACACCTTC	CASSSSLGTGRVGYGYTF